This entry is about one T cell receptor (beta chain). Its target is not known. V gave up 2 bases and J gave up 0 bases, with 7 bases separating them. The germline gives CDR1 MNHEY, CDR2 SMNVEV (reference sequence). The CDR3 runs 14 residues. The record originates from a study of lymphopenia after photon versus proton radiotherapy. General study points: Larger post-nadir TCR diversity loss correlated inversely with survival in deceased patients.

This table comes from immunoSEQ multiplex PCR, and its TCRdb copy is limited to in-frame clones, with some not included. Of 40,000 to 55,000 clones in the sample, roughly nine tenths were seen once. The receptor's source is a woman in her forties with cholangiocarcinoma. The chain is built from TRBV27 and TRBJ1-1, with D possibly TRBD1 on 5 matching bases. The sequencing here drew on peripheral blood, taken from a patient treated with photon-based radiotherapy. CDR3 sequence (DNA): TGTGCCAGCAGTTTAGCGGGGCTGAACACTGAAGCTTTCTTT. This sequence encodes CASSLAGLNTEAFF.